These T cell receptor beta chains were read from a single sample in a study of T cells in Graves' hyperthyroidism and ophthalmopathy. One entry per CDR3 protein results from TCRdb running MiXCR on the multiplex PCR reads. The sample holds roughly 170,000 distinct CDR3 sequences, 9.4% seen once. Sample: blood. These TCRs come from a woman younger than 30 with Graves' hyperthyroidism that later progressed to Graves' ophthalmopathy. Both conserved end residues are part of each CDR3. Fields, in order: V gene, J gene, clone size, D gene, CDR3 protein, CDR3 DNA. D genes are given only for firm matches. Size is omitted from some rows. Given values are once, few, many or a class for expanded clones.

TRBV7-2,TRBJ1-2,many,TRBD1,CASSLEVPTGGWYGYTF,TGTGCCAGCAGCTTAGAAGTCCCCACAGGGGGTTGGTATGGCTACACCTTC
TRBV6-1,TRBJ2-7,few,-,CASSHRGSSYEQYF,TGTGCCAGCAGTCACCGAGGTAGCTCCTACGAGCAGTACTTC
TRBV19,TRBJ2-7,many,TRBD2,CASSEAGTRGYEQYF,TGTGCCAGTAGTGAAGCTGGGACTAGGGGGTACGAGCAGTACTTC
TRBV20-1,TRBJ2-1,many,-,CSARDPDAYNEQFF,TGCAGTGCTAGAGACCCGGACGCGTACAATGAGCAGTTCTTC
TRBV12-3/TRBV12-4,TRBJ2-1,many,-,CASRLGGDNNEQFF,TGTGCCTCCCGTTTGGGGGGGGACAACAATGAGCAGTTCTTC
TRBV9,TRBJ2-2,few,TRBD2,CASSVGAGANTGELFF,TGTGCCAGCAGCGTAGGAGCGGGAGCTAACACCGGGGAGCTGTTTTTT
TRBV3-1,TRBJ1-5,many,-,CASSQDARATQPQHF,TGTGCCAGCAGCCAAGATGCTAGGGCGACTCAGCCCCAGCATTTT
TRBV12-5,TRBJ1-2,once,-,CASGLVAGTEINYGYTF,TGTGCTAGTGGTTTGGTGGCTGGTACCGAGATTAACTATGGCTACACCTTT
TRBV6-5,TRBJ1-1,many,-,CASSYSRSLNTEAFF,TGTGCCAGCAGTTACTCGCGCAGCCTGAACACTGAAGCTTTCTTT
TRBV20-1,TRBJ1-1,many,TRBD1,CSARAPGQTSNTEAFF,TGCAGTGCTAGAGCGCCGGGACAGACGTCGAACACTGAAGCTTTCTTT
TRBV2,TRBJ2-1,many,-,CASCPETSYNEQFF,TGTGCCAGCTGTCCCGAGACTAGCTACAATGAGCAGTTCTTC
TRBV28,TRBJ2-7,medium-sized,-,CASSFSDRLEQYF,TGTGCCAGCAGTTTCTCGGACAGACTGGAGCAGTACTTC
TRBV20-1,TRBJ2-1,few,TRBD2,CSARPISTSGRGNEQFF,TGCAGTGCTAGACCTATTTCAACTAGCGGGAGAGGGAATGAGCAGTTCTTC
TRBV20-1,TRBJ1-1,many,-,CSARDPGIRTEAFF,TGCAGTGCTAGAGATCCGGGAATTCGCACTGAAGCTTTCTTT
TRBV4-2,TRBJ1-4,few,-,CASSQDFRGQVNEKLFF,TGTGCCAGCAGCCAAGATTTTAGGGGTCAGGTCAACGAAAAACTGTTTTTT
TRBV29-1,TRBJ2-3,many,TRBD2,CSVISGASTDTQYF,TGCAGCGTCATTAGCGGGGCTAGCACAGATACGCAGTATTTT
TRBV19,TRBJ2-3,-,-,CASSIPGGADTQYF,TGTGCCAGTAGTATACCGGGGGGCGCAGATACGCAGTATTTT
TRBV4-1,TRBJ1-6,few,-,CASSQEVLQSPLHF,TGCGCCAGCAGCCAAGAAGTACTTCAGTCTCCCCTCCACTTT
TRBV19,TRBJ1-2,many,TRBD1,CASSLGQGNYGYTF,TGTGCCAGTAGTTTGGGACAGGGAAACTATGGCTACACCTTC
TRBV2,TRBJ2-1,many,TRBD2,CASSYLGLAGILLRFNEQFF,TGTGCCAGCAGTTACTTGGGACTAGCGGGAATCCTGCTCCGTTTCAATGAGCAGTTCTTC
TRBV10-3,TRBJ2-7,many,TRBD1,CAIKGQVMEEQYF,TGTGCCATCAAGGGACAGGTCATGGAGGAGCAGTACTTC
TRBV5-1,TRBJ2-2,many,TRBD2,CASSTGTSGYTGELFF,TGCGCCAGCAGCACAGGGACTAGCGGTTACACCGGGGAGCTGTTTTTT